This T cell receptor beta chain was recovered during a study of T cell responses to AZD1222 COVID-19 vaccine. Study details: Timing groups of about 4 and about 12 weeks for second doses were pooled. Regarding the study as a whole: The sample set comprised mostly white British donors with more females, and clonal diversity was possibly underestimated.

Using immunoSEQ multiplex PCR, the repertoire was profiled, and TCRdb retains in-frame clones only, with some absent. Of 150,000 or so clones in the sample, around nine tenths were seen once. This clone was counted a single time. What it binds is not known. CDR1 and CDR2 (germline): SEHNR, FQNEAQ (reference sequence). V gave up 1 base and J gave up 7 bases, with 16 bases separating them. CDR3 length: 15 amino acids. This sequence was found in an adult in good health. Specimen: peripheral blood, collected on day 0 of AZD1222 vaccination. The rearrangement uses TRBV7-9 and TRBJ1-1; possible D gene TRBD1, 6 bases. DNA of the CDR3: TGTGCCAGCAGCTTAGAGGCCTCAGGGGCGGGTGAAGCTTTCTTT. Amino acid sequence: CASSLEASGAGEAFF.